Listed below are T cell receptor beta chains from one sample, sequenced in a study of CXCR3-negative and CXCR3-positive naive CD8 T cells. Reprocessing the 5' RACE reads, TCRdb reports a single entry for every CDR3 protein and omits DNA. In all, the sample yields about 92,000 distinct CDR3 sequences. Sequencing was carried out using naive CXCR3+ CD8+ T cells from blood. The receptors here all came from a human donor in good health. Some clones in this sample may be carry-over from other donors' samples. CDR3s include the opening cysteine and the closing phenylalanine or tryptophan.

>14|TRBJ2-7|TRBV27
CASRPGGSTYEQYF
>14|TRBJ2-5|TRBV4-2
CASSLGGAGVDQYF
>16|TRBJ1-4|TRBV27
CASSLSGGLKDEKLFF
>14|TRBJ2-3|TRBV5-5
CASSLEGRTDTQYF
>16|TRBJ2-5|TRBV14
CASSPLAGGPGETQYF
>15|TRBJ1-4|TRBV28
CASSLLEASSEKLFF
>15|TRBJ2-1|TRBV28
CASSRLAGGDNEQFF
>16|TRBJ2-3|TRBV28
CASSFGPTGSPDTQYF
>15|TRBJ1-2|TRBV24-1
CATSDWPASNYGYTF
>14|TRBJ1-2|TRBV28
CASTPQGLDYGYTF
>14|TRBJ1-1|TRBV12-3/TRBV12-4
CASSPTGQAAEAFF
>16|TRBJ2-3|TRBV6-6
CASSPSSPSGTDTQYF
>14|TRBJ2-5|TRBV2
CASSEVRVQETQYF
>15|TRBJ2-1|TRBV5-1
CASSLGVFSENEQFF
>15|TRBJ2-2|TRBV6-1
CASRGGGSEAGELFF
>14|TRBJ1-1|TRBV4-1
CASSHDGTETEAFF
>16|TRBJ2-7|TRBV7-2
CASSSWDRGEGLEQYF
>14|TRBJ1-2|TRBV20-1
CSAREVGQTYGYTF
>15|TRBJ2-5|TRBV28
CASRRDRDIQETQYF
>17|TRBJ1-1|TRBV12-3/TRBV12-4
CASSPDRDLKSNTEAFF
>13|TRBJ1-1|TRBV29-1
CSVVLGMNTEAFF
>14|TRBJ1-1|TRBV28
CASSSNRENTEAFF
>14|TRBJ1-5|TRBV6-1
CASSEFWDNQPQHF
>16|TRBJ2-1|TRBV24-1
CATSDLVGGPSNEQFF
>12|TRBJ2-1|TRBV28
CASVAGGNEQFF
>14|TRBJ2-1|TRBV30
CAWRPSGGFDEQFF
>15|TRBJ2-3|TRBV7-8
CASRPSGTSTDTQYF
>14|TRBJ2-7|TRBV7-9
CASSLPGNPYEQYF
>16|TRBJ2-1|TRBV5-4
CASSLHPLGSYNEQFF
>14|TRBJ2-7|TRBV4-3
CASSLGGTVDEQYF
>13|TRBJ2-7|TRBV19
CASSKDSTYEQYF
>14|TRBJ2-3|TRBV20-1
CSARVAVWTDTQYF
>11|TRBJ1-1|TRBV29-1
CSTIENTEAFF
>14|TRBJ2-7|TRBV6-2/TRBV6-3
CASSYGGESYEQYF
>16|TRBJ2-7|TRBV6-2/TRBV6-3
CASSLPESGFPYEQYF
>15|TRBJ2-2|TRBV9
CASSVDPNYTGELFF
>15|TRBJ1-2|TRBV5-6
CASSEPGQGDYGYTF
>14|TRBJ2-7|TRBV29-1
CSVVGGDSSYEQYF
>15|TRBJ2-1|TRBV28
CASSFGREAYNEQFF
>15|TRBJ2-1|TRBV28
CASSLSPNGYNEQFF
>13|TRBJ2-4|TRBV12-3/TRBV12-4
CASSFGRGDIQYF
>16|TRBJ2-5|TRBV11-2
CASSLARRLNQETQYF
>14|TRBJ2-1|TRBV5-6
CASSLLTSLNEQFF
>14|TRBJ2-7|TRBV12-3/TRBV12-4
CASSSWTGGDEQYF
>14|TRBJ2-2|TRBV4-1
CASSQVGGTGELFF
>15|TRBJ2-5|TRBV27
CASKPIRDTQETQYF
>18|TRBJ2-1|TRBV4-1
CASSQVDLGTSGDNEQFF
>13|TRBJ2-5|TRBV28
CASSFGAQETQYF
>14|TRBJ2-5|TRBV9
CASSDPTGGETQYF
>15|TRBJ1-3|TRBV7-6
CASSLAQGPGNTIYF
>14|TRBJ2-7|TRBV15
CATSRVRLGNEQYF
>14|TRBJ2-1|TRBV6-4
CASSDAGTSGEQFF